This note documents a single T cell receptor beta chain sequence. The ends lost 6 bases at V and 4 bases at J; junction bases unmatched: 5. Germline values: CDR1 SNHLY, CDR2 FYNNEI. The length of the CDR3 is 13 residues. The record originates from a study of blood T cell repertoires in COVID-19. At the level of the study: Sources were T cells, B-cell-depleted T cells, or PBMCs; the material itself was cDNA or gDNA.

In the original processing: Estimates of nucleated cell counts were drawn from the amplification of reference gene primers. Clones were read by immunoSEQ multiplex PCR, and TCRdb kept only the in-frame ones, dropping some. That table supplies the V and J calls and clone size; D and trimming were determined from the DNA. The profile shows roughly 190,000 clones, approximately 91% of them singletons. The chain combines TRBV2 with TRBJ1-1; 7 bases agree with TRBD1. Sequences were obtained from peripheral blood. The clonotype comes from a man aged 25-40 years with acute or convalescent COVID-19. The chain's CDR3 is CASSRGSGTEAFF. The CDR3 nucleotides read TGTGCCAGCAGCAGGGGGTCTGGCACTGAAGCTTTCTTT.